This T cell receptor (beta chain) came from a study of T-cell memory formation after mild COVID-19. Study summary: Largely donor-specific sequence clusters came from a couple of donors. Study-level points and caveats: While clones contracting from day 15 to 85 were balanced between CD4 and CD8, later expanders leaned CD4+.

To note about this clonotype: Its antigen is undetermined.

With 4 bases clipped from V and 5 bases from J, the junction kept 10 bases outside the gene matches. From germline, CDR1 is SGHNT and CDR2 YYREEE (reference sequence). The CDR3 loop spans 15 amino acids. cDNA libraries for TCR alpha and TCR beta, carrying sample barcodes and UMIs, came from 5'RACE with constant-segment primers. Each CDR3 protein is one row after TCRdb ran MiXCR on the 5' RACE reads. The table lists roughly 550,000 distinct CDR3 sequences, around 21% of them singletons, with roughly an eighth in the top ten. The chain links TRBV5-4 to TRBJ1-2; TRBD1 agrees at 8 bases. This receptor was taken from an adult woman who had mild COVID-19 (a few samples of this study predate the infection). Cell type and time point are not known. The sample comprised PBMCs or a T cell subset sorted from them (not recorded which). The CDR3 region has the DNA TGTGCCAGCAGCCGGGACAGGAACTCTCCGTATGGCTACACCTTC. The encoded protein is CASSRDRNSPYGYTF. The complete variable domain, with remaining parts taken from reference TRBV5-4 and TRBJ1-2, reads ETGVTQSPTHLIKTRGQQVTLRCSSQSGHNTVSWYQQALGQGPQFIFQYYREEENGRGNFPPRFSGLQFPNYSSELNVNALELDDSALYLCASSRDRNSPYGYTFGSGTRLTVV.